This T cell receptor (beta chain) was obtained from a study of response to subunit inactivated influenza vaccine. General study results and limits: Only a handful of new T cells, the authors suggested, are recruited with each seasonal influenza vaccination.

Germline CDR1 SQVTM, CDR2 ANQGSEA. The V end was cut by 3 bases, the J end by 2 bases, with 8 bases between. CDR3 length equals 13 residues. The sample holds many counts of this clonotype. Its specificity is unknown. Each CDR3 protein gets one entry after TCRdb re-called the RT-PCR reads with MiXCR. The sample gives about 620,000 distinct CDR3 sequences, 10% to 15% of which show up once; roughly 10% is in the top ten. This receptor was taken from a man aged 45 to 65 who received an inactivated influenza vaccine. The chain is built from TRBV29-1 and TRBJ2-1; D might be TRBD1 or TRBD2, each matching 5 bases. The material sequenced was PBMCs from blood, taken on the day of vaccination. The CDR3 DNA follows: TGCAGCGTTGATATGGGGGCCTACAATGAGCAGTTCTTC. Amino acid sequence: CSVDMGAYNEQFF.